One T cell receptor beta chain is described in this entry. This clonotype has only a few counts. Its binding antigen is unknown. The sample holds no much larger clone one base away, and base qualities are not on file. Libraries of naive CD8 T cells were built from anywhere between about 20,000 and 1,000,000 sorted cells, with 10%, 30% or 50% of the purified RNA used. Naive CD8 T cells, defined as CD8+CD4-CCR7+CD45RA+, were FACS-sorted into RLT Plus buffer on a BD FACSAria II. To test detection sensitivity, Jurkat RNA equivalent to nine to ten TCR copies was spiked into samples of about 18,000-1,000,000 naive CD8 T cells. CD8 T cells were enriched with RosetteSep CD8+ T Cell Enrichment Cocktail and Ficoll-Paque, followed by ACK red cell lysis. The sample originates from a study of molecular identifiers for immune sequencing clone quantification (dated 2018 in TCRdb). The study in broad terms: For a replicate experiment, RNA from around 18,000 or 91,000 naive CD8 T cells was divided into five aliquots, and four of the five aliquots were sequenced. CD8 T cells were used in a methods study to benchmark molecular-identifier clustering-based TCR repertoire sequencing (MIDCIRS) and TCR RNA copy counting.

The full study reports these points: Even against a background of 800,000 to 1,000,000 naive CD8 T cells, spiked-in Jurkat TCR RNA amounting to a single cell's worth was reported to be detectable. Spiked-in Jurkat TCR RNA (roughly 10 copies' worth), which is not part of the donor repertoire, was contained in the naive libraries. Without barcode sub-clustering, chimeric consensus sequences inflated TCR diversity; chimeras reached as high as 47%. Modeling indicated about three TCR RNA copies recovered per cell, compared with roughly 10 by digital PCR, which implies a capture efficiency of approximately 29%. In CMV-specific effector cells, clones with more than 20 RNA copies contained over 99% of molecules, whereas in naive cells such clones contained under 1% of molecules. Identical TCR molecules sharing a barcode could cause highly expanded clone sizes to be underestimated.

Libraries were constructed by PCR. The instrument given in TCRdb is NextSeq 500. Bulk TCR libraries were made following a previously described method, with the TCR primers given in Table S5. Purification of total RNA was performed with the Qiagen AllPrep DNA/RNA kit. Reads from multiple sequencing runs of the same library were pooled before analysis. Per the source publication's procedure: Reads were retained only if an exact TCR constant sequence was present, and the retained reads were trimmed to 150 nt and grouped according to their 12-nt molecular barcodes. Within each barcode group, reads were sub-clustered at a 15% Levenshtein threshold, and quality-weighted consensus sequences were built per RNA molecule. Non-functional sequences were discarded, and so were lower-count sequences lying one edit away from another sequence. Based on fitting two negative binomial distributions, any barcode sub-cluster with under 20% of the maximum read count was discarded. TCRdb passed the public sequencing reads through fastp at Q25 and MiXCR, retaining productive beta sequences. Entries that share a CDR3 protein sequence are merged under the most common genes and DNA. The V and J calls shown here were made by TCRdb, not taken from the authors' results. The sample table holds about 630,000 distinct CDR3 sequences, of which 25% were seen once. The ten largest clones capture 0.7% to 0.95% of the sample.

Reading from cysteine to phenylalanine, the CDR3 counts 14 amino acids. The sequence is cut down to CDR3 DNA, 42 bases in frame from base 1. V and J are truncated by 1 base and 1 base respectively, leaving an intervening sequence of 7 bases. From a lookup of the germline V gene (reference sequence), CDR1 and CDR2 are LNHDA and SQIVND. Material: naive CD8+ T cells from blood, with Jurkat cell RNA spiked in. The cell subset or site label, read with the paper, signifies: FACS-sorted CD8+CD4-CCR7+CD45RA+ naive T cells. The receptor chain draws on TRBV19 and TRBJ2-5; TRBD2 is a weak D gene call, 6 bases matching. The receptor was isolated from a human donor in good health. Some libraries in this study had Jurkat cell RNA spiked in. The CDR3 sequence is CASSIVGGQETQYF. The DNA is as follows: TGTGCCAGTAGTATAGTGGGGGGCCAAGAGACCCAGTACTTC.